This entry is about one T cell receptor (beta chain). Its cognate antigen is unknown. The record originates from a study of response to subunit inactivated influenza vaccine. Study conclusions and caveats: Authors suggested each seasonal influenza vaccination recruits few new T cells.

TCRdb ran MiXCR on the RT-PCR reads and lists one entry per CDR3 protein. The sample has about 520,000 distinct CDR3 sequences; approximately 24% are singletons. Germline assignment: CDR1 DFQATT and CDR2 SNEGSKA (reference sequence). The CDR3 totals 13 residues. J gave up 7 bases and V 6 bases, and 12 bases lay outside the gene matches. This material consisted of CD4+ T cells sorted from PBMCs, taken 5 to 6 days after vaccination. The genes are TRBV20-1 and TRBJ2-7; 7 bases align to TRBD2. The clonotype was recovered from a man aged 50 or older who received an inactivated influenza vaccine. CDR3 sequence reads: CSARDYLTGEQYF. Here the CDR3 DNA reads TGCAGTGCCCGGGACTACCTAACGGGTGAGCAGTACTTC.